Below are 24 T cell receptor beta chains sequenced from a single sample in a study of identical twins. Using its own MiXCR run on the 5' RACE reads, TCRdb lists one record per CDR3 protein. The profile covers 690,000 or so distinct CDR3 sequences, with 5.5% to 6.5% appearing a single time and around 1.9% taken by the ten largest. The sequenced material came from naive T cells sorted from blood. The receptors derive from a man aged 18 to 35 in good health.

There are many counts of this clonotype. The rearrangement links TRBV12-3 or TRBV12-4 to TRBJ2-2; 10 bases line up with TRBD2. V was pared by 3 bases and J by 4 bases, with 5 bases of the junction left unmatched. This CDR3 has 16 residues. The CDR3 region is CASSFALAGATGELFF. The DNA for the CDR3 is TGTGCCAGCAGTTTCGCGCTAGCGGGAGCCACCGGGGAGCTGTTTTTT.

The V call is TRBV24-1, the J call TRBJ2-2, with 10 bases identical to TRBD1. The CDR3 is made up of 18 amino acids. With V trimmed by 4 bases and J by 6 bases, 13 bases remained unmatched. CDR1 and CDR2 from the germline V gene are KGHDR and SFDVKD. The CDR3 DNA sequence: TGTGCCACCAGTGACGCCCGCCCCGGACAGGGGGGTTCCGGGGAGCTGTTTTTT. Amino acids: CATSDARPGQGGSGELFF.

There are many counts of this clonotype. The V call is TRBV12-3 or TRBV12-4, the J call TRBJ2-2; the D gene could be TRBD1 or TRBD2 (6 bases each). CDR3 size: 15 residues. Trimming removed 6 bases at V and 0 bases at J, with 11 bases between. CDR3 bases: TGTGCCAGCAGCGGGGGACATCCGAACACCGGGGAGCTGTTTTTT. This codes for CASSGGHPNTGELFF.

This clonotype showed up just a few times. This CDR3 reads CATSWAGNSGANVLTF. Written as DNA, the CDR3 is TGTGCCACCAGCTGGGCCGGGAACTCTGGGGCCAACGTCCTGACTTTC. This chain uses TRBV15 with TRBJ2-6; weak D call: TRBD2 (5 bases). This CDR3 is built from 16 residues. V lost 5 bases and J lost 0, with 11 bases in between. CDR1 LNHNV and CDR2 YYDKDF come from the germline V gene (reference sequence).

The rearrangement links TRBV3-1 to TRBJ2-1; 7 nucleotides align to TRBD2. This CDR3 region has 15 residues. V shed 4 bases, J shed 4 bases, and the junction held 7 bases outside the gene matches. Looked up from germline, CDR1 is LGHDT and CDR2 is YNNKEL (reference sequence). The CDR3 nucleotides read TGTGCCAGCAGCCGAGGGACTACAAATTACAATGAGCAGTTCTTC. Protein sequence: CASSRGTTNYNEQFF.

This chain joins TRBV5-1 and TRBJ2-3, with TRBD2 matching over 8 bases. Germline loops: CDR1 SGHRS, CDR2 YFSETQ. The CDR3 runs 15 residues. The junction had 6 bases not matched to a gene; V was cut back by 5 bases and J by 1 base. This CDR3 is CASSLLADGTDTQYF. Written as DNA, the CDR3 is TGCGCCAGCAGTTTACTAGCGGACGGCACAGATACGCAGTATTTT.

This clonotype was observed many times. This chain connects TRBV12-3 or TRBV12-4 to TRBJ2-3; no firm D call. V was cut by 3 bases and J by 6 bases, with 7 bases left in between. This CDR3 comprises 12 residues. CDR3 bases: TGTGCCAGCAGTTTCGAGTCCGATACGCAGTATTTT. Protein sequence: CASSFESDTQYF.

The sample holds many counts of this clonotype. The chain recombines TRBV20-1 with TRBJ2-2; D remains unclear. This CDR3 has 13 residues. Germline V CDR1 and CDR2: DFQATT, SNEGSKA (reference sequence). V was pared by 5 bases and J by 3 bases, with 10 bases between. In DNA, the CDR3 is TGCAGTGCTTCCGACATTTACACCGGGGAGCTGTTTTTT. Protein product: CSASDIYTGELFF.

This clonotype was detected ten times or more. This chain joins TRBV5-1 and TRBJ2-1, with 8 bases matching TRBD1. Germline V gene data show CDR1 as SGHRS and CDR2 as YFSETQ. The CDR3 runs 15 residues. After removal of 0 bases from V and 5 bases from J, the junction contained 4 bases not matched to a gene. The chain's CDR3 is CASSLEQGDHNEQFF. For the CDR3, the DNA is TGCGCCAGCAGCTTGGAACAGGGGGATCACAATGAGCAGTTCTTC.

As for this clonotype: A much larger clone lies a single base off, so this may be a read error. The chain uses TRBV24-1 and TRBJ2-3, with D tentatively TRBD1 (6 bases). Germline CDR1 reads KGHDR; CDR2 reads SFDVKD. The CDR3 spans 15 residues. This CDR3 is CSTSDYPGAADTQYF. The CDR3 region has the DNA TGTTCCACCAGTGATTACCCAGGGGCCGCAGATACGCAGTATTTT.

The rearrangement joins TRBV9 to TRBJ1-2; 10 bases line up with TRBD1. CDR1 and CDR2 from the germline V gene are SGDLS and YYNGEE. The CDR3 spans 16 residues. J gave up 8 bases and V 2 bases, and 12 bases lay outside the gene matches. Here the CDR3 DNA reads TGTGCCAGCAGCGTTAGCACGGGACAGGGGTCCAGCGGCTACACCTTC. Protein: CASSVSTGQGSSGYTF.

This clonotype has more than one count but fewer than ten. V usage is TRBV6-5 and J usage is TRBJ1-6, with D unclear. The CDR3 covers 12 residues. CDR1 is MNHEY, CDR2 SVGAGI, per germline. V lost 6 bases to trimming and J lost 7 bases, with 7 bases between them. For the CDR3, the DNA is TGTGCCAGCAGGGCAGCCAATTCACCCCTCCACTTT. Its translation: CASRAANSPLHF.

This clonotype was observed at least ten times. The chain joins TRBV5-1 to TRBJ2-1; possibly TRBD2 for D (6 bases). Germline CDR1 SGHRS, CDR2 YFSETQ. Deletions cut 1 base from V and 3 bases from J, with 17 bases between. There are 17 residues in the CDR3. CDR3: CASSLSRRDSFYNEQFF. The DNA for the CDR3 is TGCGCCAGCAGCTTGTCGAGGCGGGACTCCTTCTACAATGAGCAGTTCTTC.

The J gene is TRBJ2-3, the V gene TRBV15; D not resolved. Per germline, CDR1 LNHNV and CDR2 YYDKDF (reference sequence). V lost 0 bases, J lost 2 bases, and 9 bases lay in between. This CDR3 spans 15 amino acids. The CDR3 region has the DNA TGTGCCACCAGCAGAGACCGCCGATCCACAGATACGCAGTATTTT. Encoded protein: CATSRDRRSTDTQYF.

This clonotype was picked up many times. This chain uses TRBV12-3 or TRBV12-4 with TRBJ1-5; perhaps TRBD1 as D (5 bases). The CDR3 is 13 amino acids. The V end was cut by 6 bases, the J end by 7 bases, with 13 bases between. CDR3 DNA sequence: TGTGCCAGCAGACGACAGAACGAGCAGCCCCAGCATTTT. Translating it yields CASRRQNEQPQHF.

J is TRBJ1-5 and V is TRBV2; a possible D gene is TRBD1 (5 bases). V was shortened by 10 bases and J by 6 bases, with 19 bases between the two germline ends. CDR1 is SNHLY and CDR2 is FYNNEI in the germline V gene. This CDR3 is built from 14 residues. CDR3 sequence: CAIQDRGSTQPQHF. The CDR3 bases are TGTGCCATACAGGACCGGGGGTCCACTCAGCCCCAGCATTTT.

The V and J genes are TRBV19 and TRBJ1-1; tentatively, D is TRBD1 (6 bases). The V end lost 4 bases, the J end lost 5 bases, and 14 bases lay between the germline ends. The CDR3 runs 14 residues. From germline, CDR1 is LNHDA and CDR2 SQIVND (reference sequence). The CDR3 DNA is TGTGCCAGTAGTAGGGGGCGCGGGCGGACTGAAGCTTTCTTT. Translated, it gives CASSRGRGRTEAFF.

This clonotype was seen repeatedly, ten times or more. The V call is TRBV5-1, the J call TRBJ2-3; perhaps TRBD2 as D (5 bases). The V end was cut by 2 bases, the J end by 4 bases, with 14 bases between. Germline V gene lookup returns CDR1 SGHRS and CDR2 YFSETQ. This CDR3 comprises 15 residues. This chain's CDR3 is CASSLRTPRADTQYF. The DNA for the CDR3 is TGCGCCAGCAGCTTACGGACTCCTAGGGCAGATACGCAGTATTTT.

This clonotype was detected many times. The CDR3 protein is CASSEGWGFTGVEQFF. CDR3 bases: TGCGCCAGCAGTGAAGGGTGGGGCTTTACGGGAGTTGAGCAGTTCTTC. V usage is TRBV10-2 and J usage is TRBJ2-1; D possibly corresponds to TRBD2 (6 bases). Germline V CDR1 and CDR2: WSHSY, SAAADI. The ends were cut back, 3 bases at V and 9 bases at J, with 21 bases in the middle. The length of the CDR3 is 16 residues.

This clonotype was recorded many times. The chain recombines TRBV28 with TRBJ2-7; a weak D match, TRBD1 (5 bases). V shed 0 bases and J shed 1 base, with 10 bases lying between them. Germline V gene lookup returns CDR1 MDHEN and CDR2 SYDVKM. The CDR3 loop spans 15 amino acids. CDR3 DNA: TGTGCCAGCAGTTTATGGGACACATCATCCTACGAGCAGTACTTC. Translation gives CASSLWDTSSYEQYF.

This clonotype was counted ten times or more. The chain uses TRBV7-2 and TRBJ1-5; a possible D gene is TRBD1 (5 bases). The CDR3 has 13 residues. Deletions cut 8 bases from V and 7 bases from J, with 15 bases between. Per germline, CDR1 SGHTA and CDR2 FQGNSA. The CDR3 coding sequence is TGTGCCAGCGGGGCAGGATCCGGCCAGCCCCAGCATTTT. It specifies CASGAGSGQPQHF. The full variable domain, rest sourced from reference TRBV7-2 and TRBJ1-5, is GAGVSQSPSNKVTEKGKDVELRCDPISGHTALYWYRQSLGQGLEFLIYFQGNSAPDKSGLPSDRFSAERTGGSVSTLTIQRTQQEDSAVYLCASGAGSGQPQHFGDGTRLSIL.

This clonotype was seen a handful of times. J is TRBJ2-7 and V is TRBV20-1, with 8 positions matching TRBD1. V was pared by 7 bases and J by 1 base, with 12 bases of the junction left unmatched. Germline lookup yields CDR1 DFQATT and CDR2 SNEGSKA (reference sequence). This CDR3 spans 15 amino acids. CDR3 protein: CSGLELRDRSYEQYF. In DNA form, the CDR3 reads TGCAGTGGCCTGGAGCTCCGGGACAGGTCCTACGAGCAGTACTTC.

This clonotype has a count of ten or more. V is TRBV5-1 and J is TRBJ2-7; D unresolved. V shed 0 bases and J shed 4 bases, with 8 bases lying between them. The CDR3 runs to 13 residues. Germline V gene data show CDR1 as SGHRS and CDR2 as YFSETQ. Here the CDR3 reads CASSLERQYEQYF. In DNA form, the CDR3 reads TGCGCCAGCAGCTTGGAAAGGCAGTACGAGCAGTACTTC.

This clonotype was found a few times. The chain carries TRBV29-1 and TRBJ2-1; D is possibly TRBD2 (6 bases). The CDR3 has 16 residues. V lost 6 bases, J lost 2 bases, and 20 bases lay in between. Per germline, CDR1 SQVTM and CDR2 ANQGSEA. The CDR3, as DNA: TGCAGCGTGACCACTAAACTAGCCCCCACCTACAATGAGCAGTTCTTC. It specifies CSVTTKLAPTYNEQFF.